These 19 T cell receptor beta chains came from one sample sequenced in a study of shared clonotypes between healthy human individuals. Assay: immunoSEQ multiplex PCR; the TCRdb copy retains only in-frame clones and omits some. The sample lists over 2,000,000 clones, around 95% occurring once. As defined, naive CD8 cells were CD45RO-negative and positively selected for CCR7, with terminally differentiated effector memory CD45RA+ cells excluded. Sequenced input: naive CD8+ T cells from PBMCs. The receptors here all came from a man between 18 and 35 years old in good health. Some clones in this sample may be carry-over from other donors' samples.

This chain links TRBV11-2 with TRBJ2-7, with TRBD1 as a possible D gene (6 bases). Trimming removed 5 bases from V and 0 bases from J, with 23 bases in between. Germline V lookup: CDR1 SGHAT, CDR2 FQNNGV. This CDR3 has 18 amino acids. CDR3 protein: CASSTREGERGSSYEQYF. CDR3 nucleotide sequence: TGTGCCAGCAGCACACGAGAGGGGGAAAGGGGGTCCTCCTACGAGCAGTACTTC. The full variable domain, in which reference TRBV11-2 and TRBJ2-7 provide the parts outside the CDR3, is EAGVAQSPRYKIIEKRQSVAFWCNPISGHATLYWYQQILGQGPKLLIQFQNNGVVDDSQLPKDRFSAERLKGVDSTLKIQPAKLEDSAVYLCASSTREGERGSSYEQYFGPGTRLTVT.

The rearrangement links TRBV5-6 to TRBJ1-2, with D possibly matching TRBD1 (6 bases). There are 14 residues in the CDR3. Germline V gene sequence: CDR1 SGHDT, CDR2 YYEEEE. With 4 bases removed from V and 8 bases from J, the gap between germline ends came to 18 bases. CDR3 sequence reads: CASSLLMGAGGYTF. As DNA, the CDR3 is TGTGCCAGCAGCCTCCTTATGGGGGCTGGCGGCTACACCTTC.

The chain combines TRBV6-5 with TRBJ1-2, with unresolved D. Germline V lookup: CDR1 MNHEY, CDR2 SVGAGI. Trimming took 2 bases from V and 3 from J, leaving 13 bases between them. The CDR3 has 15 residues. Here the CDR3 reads CASSYEEGSDYGYTF. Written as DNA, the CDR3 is TGTGCCAGCAGTTACGAAGAGGGCAGCGACTATGGCTACACCTTC.

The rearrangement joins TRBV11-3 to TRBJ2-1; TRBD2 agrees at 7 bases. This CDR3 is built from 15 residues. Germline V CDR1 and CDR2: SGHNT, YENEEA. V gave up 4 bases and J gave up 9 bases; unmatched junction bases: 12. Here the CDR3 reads CASSSQTSSSSEQFF. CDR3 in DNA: TGTGCCAGCAGCTCCCAGACTAGCAGTAGTAGTGAGCAGTTCTTC.

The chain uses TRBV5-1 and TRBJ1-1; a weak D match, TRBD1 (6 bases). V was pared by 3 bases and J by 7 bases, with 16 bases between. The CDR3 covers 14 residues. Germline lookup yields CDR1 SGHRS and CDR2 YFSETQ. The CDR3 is CASSYLLGGGEAFF. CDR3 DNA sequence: TGCGCCAGCAGCTACCTCCTAGGGGGGGGTGAAGCTTTCTTT. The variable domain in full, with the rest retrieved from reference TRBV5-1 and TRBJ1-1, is KAGVTQTPRYLIKTRGQQVTLSCSPISGHRSVSWYQQTPGQGLQFLFEYFSETQRNKGNFPGRFSGRQFSNSRSEMNVSTLELGDSALYLCASSYLLGGGEAFFGQGTRLTVV.

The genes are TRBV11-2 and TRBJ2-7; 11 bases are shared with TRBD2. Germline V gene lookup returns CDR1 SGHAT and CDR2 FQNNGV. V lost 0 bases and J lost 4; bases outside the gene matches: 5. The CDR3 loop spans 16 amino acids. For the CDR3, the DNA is TGTGCCAGCAGCTTAGAAGTAGCGGGAGGGGAATACGAGCAGTACTTC. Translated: CASSLEVAGGEYEQYF.

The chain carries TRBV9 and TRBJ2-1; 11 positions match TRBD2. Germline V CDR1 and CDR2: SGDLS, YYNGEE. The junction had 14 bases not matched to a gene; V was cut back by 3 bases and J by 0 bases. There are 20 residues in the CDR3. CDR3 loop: CASSGVSGTSGIHSYNEQFF. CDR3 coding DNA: TGTGCCAGCAGCGGCGTATCCGGGACTAGCGGTATACACTCCTACAATGAGCAGTTCTTC.

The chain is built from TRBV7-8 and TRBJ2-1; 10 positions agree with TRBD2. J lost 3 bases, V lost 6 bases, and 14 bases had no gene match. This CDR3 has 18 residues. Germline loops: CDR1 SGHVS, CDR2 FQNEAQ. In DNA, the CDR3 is TGTGCCAGCAGATTTGGCCTGGGACTAGCGCTGTTCTACAATGAGCAGTTCTTC. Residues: CASRFGLGLALFYNEQFF.

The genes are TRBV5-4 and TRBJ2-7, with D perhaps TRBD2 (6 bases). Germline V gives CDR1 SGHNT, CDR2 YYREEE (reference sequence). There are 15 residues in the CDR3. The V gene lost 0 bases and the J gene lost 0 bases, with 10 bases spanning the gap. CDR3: CASSLAGGSSYEQYF. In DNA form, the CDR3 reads TGTGCCAGCAGCTTGGCCGGGGGAAGCTCCTACGAGCAGTACTTC.

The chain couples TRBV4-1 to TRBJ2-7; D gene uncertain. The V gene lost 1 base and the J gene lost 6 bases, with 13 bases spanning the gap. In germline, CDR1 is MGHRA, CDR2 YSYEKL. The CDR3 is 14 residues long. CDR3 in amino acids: CASSQVIRSSEQYF. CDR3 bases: TGCGCCAGCAGCCAAGTGATTAGGTCGTCCGAGCAGTACTTC.

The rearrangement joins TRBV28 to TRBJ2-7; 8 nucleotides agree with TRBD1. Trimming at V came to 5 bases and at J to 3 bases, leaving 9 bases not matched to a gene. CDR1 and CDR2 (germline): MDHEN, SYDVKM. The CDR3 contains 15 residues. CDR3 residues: CASSGGQAEIYEQYF. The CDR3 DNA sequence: TGTGCCAGCAGTGGGGGACAGGCCGAAATCTACGAGCAGTACTTC.

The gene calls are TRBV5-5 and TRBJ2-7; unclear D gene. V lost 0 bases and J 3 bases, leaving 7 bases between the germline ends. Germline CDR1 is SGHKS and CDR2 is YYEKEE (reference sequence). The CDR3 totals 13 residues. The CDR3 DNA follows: TGTGCCAGCAGCTTGGGGGGTAACTACGAGCAGTACTTC. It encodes CASSLGGNYEQYF.

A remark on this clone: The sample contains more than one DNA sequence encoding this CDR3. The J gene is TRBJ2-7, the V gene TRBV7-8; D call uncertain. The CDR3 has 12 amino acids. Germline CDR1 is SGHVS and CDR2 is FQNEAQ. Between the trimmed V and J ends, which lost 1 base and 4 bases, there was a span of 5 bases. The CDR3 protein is CASSLGVYEQYF. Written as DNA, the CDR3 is TGTGCCAGCAGCTTAGGAGTGTACGAGCAGTACTTC.

CDR3 region: CASTLDRGLNTEAFF. Written as DNA, the CDR3 is TGTGCCAGCACCCTAGACAGGGGGCTGAACACTGAAGCTTTCTTT. The rearrangement links TRBV6-5 to TRBJ1-1, with 10 nucleotides matching TRBD1. Germline V gene lookup returns CDR1 MNHEY and CDR2 SVGAGI. This CDR3 has 15 residues. Trimming removed 7 bases from V and 0 bases from J; junction bases left unmatched: 5.

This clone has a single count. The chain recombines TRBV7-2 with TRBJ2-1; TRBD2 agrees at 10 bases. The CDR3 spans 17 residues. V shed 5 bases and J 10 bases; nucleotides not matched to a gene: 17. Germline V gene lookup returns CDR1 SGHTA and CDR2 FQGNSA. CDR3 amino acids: CASSLSMILAGAEEQFF. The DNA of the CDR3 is TGTGCCAGCAGCCTCTCCATGATCCTAGCGGGAGCAGAAGAGCAGTTCTTC.

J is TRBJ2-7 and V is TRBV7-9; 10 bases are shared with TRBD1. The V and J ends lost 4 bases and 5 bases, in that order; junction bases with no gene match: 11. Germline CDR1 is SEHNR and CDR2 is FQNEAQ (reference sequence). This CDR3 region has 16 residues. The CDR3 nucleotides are TGTGCCAGCAGCTCCCCTTCCGGGACAGGGGACCACGAGCAGTACTTC. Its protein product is CASSSPSGTGDHEQYF.

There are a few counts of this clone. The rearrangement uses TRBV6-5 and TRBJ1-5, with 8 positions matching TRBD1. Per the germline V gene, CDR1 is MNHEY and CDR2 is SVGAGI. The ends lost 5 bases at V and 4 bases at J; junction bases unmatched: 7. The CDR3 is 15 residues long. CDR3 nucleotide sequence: TGTGCCAGCAGTCTGGATAGGACAGGGAATCAGCCCCAGCATTTT. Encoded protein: CASSLDRTGNQPQHF.

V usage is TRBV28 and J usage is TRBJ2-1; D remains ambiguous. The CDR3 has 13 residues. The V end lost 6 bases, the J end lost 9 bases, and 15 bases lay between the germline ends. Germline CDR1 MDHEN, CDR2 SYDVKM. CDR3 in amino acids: CASSGPWKGEQFF. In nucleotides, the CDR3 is TGTGCCAGCAGCGGCCCCTGGAAGGGTGAGCAGTTCTTC.

CDR3 nucleotides: TGTGCCAGCAGTTTTTTCGGGTCTAACATCGAGCAGTACTTC. It codes for CASSFFGSNIEQYF. The chain joins TRBV27 to TRBJ2-7; unclear D gene. The length of the CDR3 is 14 residues. From germline, CDR1 is MNHEY and CDR2 SMNVEV (reference sequence). V was shortened by 3 bases and J by 6 bases, with 15 bases between the two germline ends.